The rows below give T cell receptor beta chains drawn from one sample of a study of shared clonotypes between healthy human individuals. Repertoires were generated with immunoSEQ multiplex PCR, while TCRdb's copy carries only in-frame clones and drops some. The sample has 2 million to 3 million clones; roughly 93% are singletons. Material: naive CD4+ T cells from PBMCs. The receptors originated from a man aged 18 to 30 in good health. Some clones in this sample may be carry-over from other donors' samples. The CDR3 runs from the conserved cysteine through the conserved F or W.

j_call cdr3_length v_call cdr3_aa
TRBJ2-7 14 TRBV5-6 CASSSAGAKYEQYF
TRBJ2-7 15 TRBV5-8 CASSRVRDPTYEQYF
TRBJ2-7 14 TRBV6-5 CASSYSRGPYEQYF
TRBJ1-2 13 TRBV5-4 CASSFSGTPGYTF
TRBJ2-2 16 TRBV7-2 CASSVGLAANTGELFF
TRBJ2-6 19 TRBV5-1 CASSLVGLAGAFGANVLTF
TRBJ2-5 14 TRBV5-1 CASSGSGRQETQYF
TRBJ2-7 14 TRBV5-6 CASSSVWGEYEQYF
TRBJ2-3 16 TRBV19 CASSIRWGIQTDTQYF
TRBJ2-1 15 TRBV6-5 CASSATSGTDNEQFF
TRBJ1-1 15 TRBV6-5 CASSYKGVGDTEAFF
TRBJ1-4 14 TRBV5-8 CASRDPEHVRNLFF
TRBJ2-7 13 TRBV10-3 CAISEYVESWQYF
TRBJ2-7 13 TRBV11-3 CASSLGVRDEQYF
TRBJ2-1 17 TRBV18 CASSPLPAGASQYEQFF
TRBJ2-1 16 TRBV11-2 CASSPLRGLSYNEQFF
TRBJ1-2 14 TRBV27 CASSVSSGQSGYTF
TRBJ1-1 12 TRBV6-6 CASSLQGSEAFF
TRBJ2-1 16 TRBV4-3 CASSQGTGTGSDEQFF
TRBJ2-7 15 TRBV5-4 CASSLGPGESHEQYF
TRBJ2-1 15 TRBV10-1 CASSDPKGGYNEQFF
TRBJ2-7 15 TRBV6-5 CASSTPGQGLYEQYF
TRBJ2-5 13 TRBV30 CAWSGGFQETQYF
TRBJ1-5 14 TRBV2 CASRGQISNQPQHF
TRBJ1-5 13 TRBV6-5 CASSFRDNQPQHF
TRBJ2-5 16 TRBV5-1 CASSLEGLAGGETQYF
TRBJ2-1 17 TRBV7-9 CASSLGSGGSSYNEQFF
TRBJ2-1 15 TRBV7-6 CASSGRLQLGHEQFF
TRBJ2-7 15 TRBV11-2 CASSRGTGPGPEQYF
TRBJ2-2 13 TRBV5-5 CASSSQPSGELFF
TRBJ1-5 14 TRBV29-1 CSVGGQGGNQPQHF
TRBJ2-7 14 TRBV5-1 CASSPGQPSYEQYF
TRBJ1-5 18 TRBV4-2 CASSQEDLGLGGNQPQHF
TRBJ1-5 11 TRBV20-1 CSATVDQPQHF
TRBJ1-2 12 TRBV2 CASRGANYGYTF
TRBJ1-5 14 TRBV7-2 CASSLVGLNQPQHF
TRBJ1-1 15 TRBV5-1 CASSRQGFGDTEAFF
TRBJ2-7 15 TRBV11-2 CASSLEASVPYEQYF
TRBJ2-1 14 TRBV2 CASGRTSGSGEQFF
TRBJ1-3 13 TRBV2 CASRGTAGNTIYF
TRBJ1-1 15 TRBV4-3 CASSQNPTAGSEAFF
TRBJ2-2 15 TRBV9 CASSVGLADTGELFF
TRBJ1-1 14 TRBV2 CASTELLTGAEAFF
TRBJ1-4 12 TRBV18 CASSPRNEKLFF
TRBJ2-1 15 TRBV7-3 CASSPLAGAYNEQFF
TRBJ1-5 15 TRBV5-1 CASSLGERRNQPQHF
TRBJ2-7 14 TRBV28 CASREVAEVYEQYF
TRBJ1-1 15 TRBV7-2 CASSFSSLGNTEAFF
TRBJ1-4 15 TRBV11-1 CASSLGEGRNEKLFF
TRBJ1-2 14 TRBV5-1 CASSLTVSGDGYTF
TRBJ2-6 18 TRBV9 CASSTGGLGFSGANVLTF
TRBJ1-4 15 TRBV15 CATSRGNQANEKLFF
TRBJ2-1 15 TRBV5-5 CASSLLAGSYNEQFF
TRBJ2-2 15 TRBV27 CASRGALKNTGELFF
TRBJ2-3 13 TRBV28 CASNDRGVSTQYF